The sequence of this T cell receptor beta chain was determined in a study of T cell responses to AZD1222 COVID-19 vaccine. Both about-4-week and about-12-week second-dose recipients were combined. Findings and limits, study-wide: Clonal diversity may have been underestimated, and the donors were mostly white British, with more females than males. Among spike-specific TCRs, nearly half reportedly target unmutated variant regions. Samples come after the peak T cell response, not at day 14.

Produced via immunoSEQ multiplex PCR; TCRdb's table is partial and in-frame only. The sample contains 150,000 to 200,000 clones, 80% to 95% of which appear only once. Worth noting for this clone: The antigen is undetermined.

Germline CDR1 and CDR2: MNHEY and SVGEGT. The CDR3 spans 14 residues. J was trimmed by 5 bases and V by 4 bases; bases with no gene match: 5. The rearrangement joins TRBV6-2 or TRBV6-3 to TRBJ2-5; 9 bases match TRBD1. The TCR originated in an adult who received the AZD1222 COVID-19 vaccine. Sequenced material: peripheral blood, taken 28 days after the second AZD1222 dose. CDR3: CASSLTGGRETQYF. The CDR3, as DNA: TGTGCCAGCAGTTTGACAGGGGGAAGGGAGACCCAGTACTTC.